The present T cell receptor beta chain was sequenced within a study of neurological immune-mediated disorders. This clonotype was recorded many times. TCRdb re-analysed the 5' RACE reads in MiXCR, keeping a single row per CDR3 protein. The sample yields tens of thousands of distinct CDR3 sequences, nearly 3.5% seen once. The length of the CDR3 is 12 residues. Germline CDR1 reads SGHRS; CDR2 reads YFSETQ. V lost 0 bases and J lost 10, with 10 bases in between. This receptor was taken from a man aged 35 to 55 with multiple sclerosis. This rearrangement joins TRBV5-1 to TRBJ1-2; D not certain. Sequenced material: PBMCs. The CDR3 region is CASSLDTRNYTF. CDR3 bases: TGCGCCAGCAGCTTGGACACCCGTAACTACACCTTC. Looking up the rest from reference TRBV5-1 and TRBJ1-2 gives the full variable domain: KAGVTQTPRYLIKTRGQQVTLSCSPISGHRSVSWYQQTPGQGLQFLFEYFSETQRNKGNFPGRFSGRQFSNSRSEMNVSTLELGDSALYLCASSLDTRNYTFGSGTRLTVV.